This T cell receptor beta chain comes out of a study of vaccination effects on CD4 cells after COVID-19. Clones were read by immunoSEQ multiplex PCR, and TCRdb kept only the in-frame ones, dropping some. The sample carries tens of thousands of clones, roughly 74% recorded once. Investigators separated out CD4+ T cells once 9 to 11 days of culture had passed. Two doses of BNT162b2 or mRNA-1273 vaccine were administered to participants. This clone is a singleton in its sample. Its antigen is not known. The CDR3 is made up of 18 amino acids. Trimming removed 6 bases from V and 1 base from J; junction bases left unmatched: 12. The germline gives CDR1 SGHDN, CDR2 FVKESK.

The rearrangement links TRBV14 to TRBJ2-6; 7 nucleotides align to TRBD1. The specimen was CD4+ T cells from PBMCs cultured without peptide, collected after COVID-19 vaccination. This receptor was obtained from a human donor who received a COVID-19 vaccine. The CDR3 region has the DNA TGTGCCAGCAGTATGACAGGGTGGGGGACGTCTGGGGCCAACGTCCTGACTTTC. It codes for CASSMTGWGTSGANVLTF.